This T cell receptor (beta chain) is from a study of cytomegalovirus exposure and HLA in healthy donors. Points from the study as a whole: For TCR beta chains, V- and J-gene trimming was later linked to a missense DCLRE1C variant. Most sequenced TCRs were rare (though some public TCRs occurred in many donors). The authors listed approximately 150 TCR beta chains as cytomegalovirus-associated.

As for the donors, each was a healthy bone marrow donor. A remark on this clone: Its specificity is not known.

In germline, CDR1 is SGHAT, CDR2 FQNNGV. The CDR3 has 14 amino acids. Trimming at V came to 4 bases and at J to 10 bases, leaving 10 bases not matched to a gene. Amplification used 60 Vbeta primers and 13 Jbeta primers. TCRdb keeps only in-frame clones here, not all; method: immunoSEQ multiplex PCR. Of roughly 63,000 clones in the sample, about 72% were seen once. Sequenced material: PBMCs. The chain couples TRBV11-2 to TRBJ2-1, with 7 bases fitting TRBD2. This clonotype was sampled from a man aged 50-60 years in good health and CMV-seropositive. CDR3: CASSSLGRPWEQFF. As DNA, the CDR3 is TGTGCCAGCAGCTCGCTCGGGAGGCCGTGGGAGCAGTTCTTC. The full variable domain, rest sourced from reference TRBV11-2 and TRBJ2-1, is EAGVAQSPRYKIIEKRQSVAFWCNPISGHATLYWYQQILGQGPKLLIQFQNNGVVDDSQLPKDRFSAERLKGVDSTLKIQPAKLEDSAVYLCASSSLGRPWEQFFGPGTRLTVL.